This record covers a single T cell receptor beta chain. This sample was taken from a study of shared T cell receptors in the human thymus. Measured with immunoSEQ multiplex PCR; TCRdb has only the in-frame clones, and not every one. The table shows 550,000 to 800,000 clones, with 80% to 90% occurring only once. Deletions cut 5 bases from V and 2 bases from J, with 12 bases between. The germline V gene encodes CDR1 SEHNR and CDR2 FQNEAQ (reference sequence). The CDR3 is 14 amino acids. These data also formed part of another study, on human thymus T cells. Per that paper: Usage of V and J genes appeared biased in thymic and blood repertoires. What related research reported was that thymic repertoires overlapped highly among unrelated individuals.

The clonotype was recovered from a girl under three years old with a congenital heart defect. The rearrangement links TRBV7-9 to TRBJ1-2; D is ambiguous. The sample consisted of thymocytes. DNA of the CDR3: TGTGCCAGCAGCCAAGTGGGCCGAAACTATGGCTACACCTTC. This sequence encodes CASSQVGRNYGYTF.